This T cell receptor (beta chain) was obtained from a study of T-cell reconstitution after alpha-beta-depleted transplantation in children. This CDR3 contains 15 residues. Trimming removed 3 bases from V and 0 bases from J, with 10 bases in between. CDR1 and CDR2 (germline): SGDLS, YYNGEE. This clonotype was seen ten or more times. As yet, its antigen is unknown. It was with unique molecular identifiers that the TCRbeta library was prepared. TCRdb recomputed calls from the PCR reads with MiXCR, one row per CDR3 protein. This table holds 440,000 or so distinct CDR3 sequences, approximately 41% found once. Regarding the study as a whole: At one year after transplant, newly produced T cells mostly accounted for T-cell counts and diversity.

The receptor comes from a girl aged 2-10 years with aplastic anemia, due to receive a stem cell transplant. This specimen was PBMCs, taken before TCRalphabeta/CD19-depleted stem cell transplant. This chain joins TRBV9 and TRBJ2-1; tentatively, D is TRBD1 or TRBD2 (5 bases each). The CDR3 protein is CASSAGTFSYNEQFF. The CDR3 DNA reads TGTGCCAGCAGCGCGGGGACGTTCTCCTACAATGAGCAGTTCTTC.